This T cell receptor beta chain derives from a study of blood T cell repertoires in COVID-19. Study-wide context: Before being deemed recovered, Cohort 3 donors had two negative PCRs, clearance, or symptom resolution. Nucleic acid was either cDNA or gDNA, and it came from T cells, B-cell-depleted T cells, or PBMCs.

The method was immunoSEQ multiplex PCR; TCRdb's version includes in-frame clones alone and lacks a portion of them. The sample has about 400,000 clones, around 87% seen once. Germline lookup yields CDR1 SQVTM and CDR2 ANQGSEA. Unmatched junction bases numbered 9, after V lost 8 bases and J lost 0 bases. CDR3 length equals 14 residues. The TCR comes from a man between 40 and 49 years old in a cohort exposed to, infected with or recovered from COVID-19 (not recorded which). The chain couples TRBV29-1 to TRBJ1-1, with 7 bases matching TRBD1. Sample: PBMCs or T cells enriched from blood (not recorded which). CDR3 coding DNA: TGCAGCATCCGTACCGGGACAGTGAACACTGAAGCTTTCTTT. As protein: CSIRTGTVNTEAFF.